The 24 T cell receptor beta chains below all came from one sample that was sequenced in a study of PD-L1 blockade in urothelial cancer. TCRdb keeps only in-frame clones here, not all; method: immunoSEQ multiplex PCR. This sample has about 63,000 clones, with roughly 76% found just once. Specified time point: pretreatment peripheral blood. The source was PBMCs, collected around atezolizumab (anti-PD-L1) treatment. These receptors were taken from a man between 65 and 80 years old with urothelial cancer.

This chain links TRBV6-1 with TRBJ1-3, with D uncertain. CDR3 length: 17 amino acids. The germline gives CDR1 MNHNS, CDR2 SASEGT. V was cut by 0 bases and J by 1 base, with 13 bases left in between. CDR3 sequence reads: CASSEALGEGSGNTIYF. The DNA for the CDR3 is TGTGCCAGCAGTGAAGCTTTGGGAGAAGGTTCTGGAAACACCATATATTTT.

This clone was recorded once. The chain has TRBV5-1 and TRBJ1-2, with D maybe TRBD1 (5 bases). The germline V gene encodes CDR1 SGHRS and CDR2 YFSETQ. This CDR3 has 15 residues. V lost 3 bases and J lost 1, with 13 bases in between. For the CDR3, the DNA is TGCGCCAGCAGCTCCGGTAGGGGCTTTAACTATGGCTACACCTTC. This codes for CASSSGRGFNYGYTF.

The table lists this clone with a few counts. The chain employs TRBV10-1 and TRBJ1-2, with D maybe TRBD1 (5 bases). This CDR3 has 13 amino acids. With 6 bases removed from V and 2 bases from J, the gap between germline ends came to 10 bases. Germline CDR1 and CDR2: WNHNN and SYGVQD (reference sequence). The CDR3 DNA reads as TGCGCCAGCAGCCCCGACAGAAACTATGGCTACACCTTC. It specifies CASSPDRNYGYTF.

The chain links TRBV10-1 to TRBJ1-2; 7 bases match TRBD1. Unmatched junction bases numbered 14, after V lost 0 bases and J lost 4 bases. The CDR3 has 18 amino acids. Germline CDR1 and CDR2: WNHNN and SYGVQD (reference sequence). This CDR3 reads CASSESANRGQPLYGYTF. The CDR3, as DNA: TGCGCCAGCAGTGAGTCGGCGAATCGGGGACAGCCACTCTATGGCTACACCTTC.

The CDR3 DNA is TGCGCCAGCAGTCAATCAAGCAATCAGACCCAGTACTTC. This sequence encodes CASSQSSNQTQYF. This chain joins TRBV23-1 and TRBJ2-5; the D is unclear. TRBV23-1 is treated as an ORF (open reading frame) with a function not yet certain. The CDR3 loop spans 13 amino acids. Trimming removed 0 bases from V and 6 bases from J, with 8 bases in between.

The CDR3 DNA sequence: TGTGCCAGCAGCGTAGCCCCGGAAGAGACCCAGTACTTC. Translating gives CASSVAPEETQYF. The chain combines TRBV9 with TRBJ2-5; D unclear. The CDR3 totals 13 residues. V was cut by 0 bases and J by 3 bases, with 6 bases left in between. From germline, CDR1 is SGDLS and CDR2 YYNGEE.

V usage is TRBV19 and J usage is TRBJ2-1, with 9 bases that match TRBD2. V gave up 4 bases and J gave up 5 bases; unmatched junction bases: 3. Looked up from germline, CDR1 is LNHDA and CDR2 is SQIVND (reference sequence). This CDR3 spans 14 amino acids. CDR3 region: CASSKGLANNEQFF. In nucleotides, the CDR3 is TGTGCCAGTAGTAAGGGACTAGCTAACAATGAGCAGTTCTTC.

Details on this clone: One end of the junction fails to match germline, which may point to a read error. The V gene is TRBV4-3, the J gene TRBJ2-3; TRBD1 aligns across 10 bases. Germline CDR1 reads LGHNA; CDR2 reads YSLEER. The CDR3 runs 15 residues. The CDR3 DNA follows: TGCGCCAGCAGCCAAGATTCCCGGGACAGGGGTCTGGTCACATTT. It yields the protein CASSQDSRDRGLVTF.

The rearrangement uses TRBV7-6 and TRBJ2-7, with a tentative D call TRBD1 (8 bases). This CDR3 spans 16 amino acids. With 5 bases removed from V and 2 bases from J, the gap between germline ends came to 19 bases. Germline V gives CDR1 SGHVS, CDR2 FNYEAQ. CDR3 sequence reads: CASSPTTGGGTYEQYF. The CDR3 nucleotides read TGTGCCAGCAGCCCAACCACAGGGGGGGGAACCTACGAGCAGTACTTC.

V is TRBV27 and J is TRBJ1-2; 8 nucleotides align to TRBD1. The germline gives CDR1 MNHEY, CDR2 SMNVEV (reference sequence). This CDR3 contains 16 residues. The V gene end was trimmed by 2 bases and the J gene end by 8 bases; junction bases not matched to a gene: 13. CDR3 residues: CASSLNGQGGGRGYTF. The CDR3 nucleotides read TGTGCCAGCAGTTTAAACGGACAGGGCGGAGGAAGGGGCTACACCTTC.

The chain links TRBV13 to TRBJ1-1; D not certain. Germline V gives CDR1 PRHDT, CDR2 FYEKMQ (reference sequence). Trimming removed 3 bases from V and 2 bases from J, with 4 bases in between. This CDR3 contains 12 residues. The chain's CDR3 is CASSFVNTEAFF. CDR3 bases: TGTGCCAGCAGCTTTGTAAACACTGAAGCTTTCTTT.

The rearrangement joins TRBV18 to TRBJ2-7; D perhaps matches TRBD1 (6 bases). V was shortened by 2 bases and J by 5 bases, with 16 bases between the two germline ends. Germline V gene sequence: CDR1 KGHSH, CDR2 LQKENI. The CDR3 covers 15 residues. The CDR3 region has the DNA TGTGCCAGCTCACCAGTCATTTCAGGGGTTGACGAGCAGTACTTC. This gives the protein CASSPVISGVDEQYF.

The chain couples TRBV5-6 to TRBJ2-5; D may be TRBD2 (5 bases). V was shortened by 4 bases and J by 11 bases, with 18 bases between the two germline ends. The germline V gene encodes CDR1 SGHDT and CDR2 YYEEEE. The CDR3 is made up of 13 amino acids. In DNA, the CDR3 is TGTGCCAGCAGCCCCGGGGTGAGCAGTAAGCAGTACTTC. Amino acids: CASSPGVSSKQYF.

This clone was counted a few times. The V call is TRBV5-6, the J call TRBJ1-2; D is unclear. Germline CDR1 SGHDT, CDR2 YYEEEE. CDR3 length: 14 amino acids. V lost 0 bases and J lost 0, with 6 bases in between. CDR3 DNA sequence: TGTGCCAGCAGCTTGGGCAGTACTAACTATGGCTACACCTTC. Residues: CASSLGSTNYGYTF.

The rearrangement joins TRBV7-9 to TRBJ2-5, with unresolved D. Germline V gene sequence: CDR1 SEHNR, CDR2 FQNEAQ (reference sequence). CDR3 length: 12 amino acids. Deletions cut 5 bases from V and 5 bases from J, with 9 bases between. Written as DNA, the CDR3 is TGTGCCAGCAGCCGGTTGGAGGAGACCCAGTACTTC. This codes for CASSRLEETQYF.

The CDR3 is CASSPLTGHMNTEAFF. CDR3 bases: TGTGCCAGCAGCCCGCTGACAGGGCACATGAACACTGAAGCTTTCTTT. The gene calls are TRBV14 and TRBJ1-1; 7 bases map to TRBD1. The CDR3 runs 16 residues. Trimming removed 4 bases from V and 0 bases from J; junction bases left unmatched: 8. CDR1 and CDR2 (germline): SGHDN, FVKESK.

The chain recombines TRBV7-9 with TRBJ2-1, with 9 bases identical to TRBD1. CDR3 size: 14 residues. The ends lost 1 base at V and 6 bases at J; junction bases unmatched: 1. Germline V lookup: CDR1 SEHNR, CDR2 FQNEAQ (reference sequence). This CDR3 reads CASSLGGQGNEQFF. The CDR3 DNA is TGTGCCAGCAGCTTAGGGGGACAGGGCAATGAGCAGTTCTTC.

The J gene is TRBJ2-4, the V gene TRBV6-1; D gene uncertain. The CDR3 contains 14 residues. Trimming removed 6 bases at V and 3 bases at J, with 12 bases between. Germline V gives CDR1 MNHNS, CDR2 SASEGT. CDR3 nucleotide sequence: TGTGCCAGCAGGAGTGACATGCTCAAAAACATTCAGTACTTC. As protein: CASRSDMLKNIQYF.

The chain carries TRBV5-4 and TRBJ1-2; the match to TRBD1 covers 7 bases. V lost 2 bases, J lost 6 bases, and 4 bases stayed unmatched. CDR3 length equals 13 residues. Germline lookup yields CDR1 SGHNT and CDR2 YYREEE (reference sequence). The chain's CDR3 is CASSLQGQNGYTF. DNA of the CDR3: TGTGCCAGCAGCTTACAGGGGCAAAATGGCTACACCTTC.

The J gene is TRBJ2-5, the V gene TRBV30, with D maybe TRBD1 (6 bases). The ends were cut back, 3 bases at V and 5 bases at J, with 13 bases in the middle. The CDR3 extends over 13 amino acids. Germline V gene lookup returns CDR1 GTSNPN and CDR2 SVGIG (reference sequence). This chain's CDR3 is CAWRPKGVETQYF. The CDR3 nucleotides are TGTGCCTGGAGGCCTAAGGGGGTGGAGACCCAGTACTTC.

The gene calls are TRBV7-3 and TRBJ2-7, with 9 positions matching TRBD2. Trimming cost V 4 bases and J 5 bases; bases outside gene matches: 6. The CDR3 sequence is 14 residues long. CDR1 and CDR2 from the germline V gene are SGHTA and FQGTGA. In nucleotides, the CDR3 is TGTGCCAGCAGCTCCGGGCGCGGGGGGGACGAGCAGTACTTC. It encodes CASSSGRGGDEQYF.

The genes are TRBV9 and TRBJ1-3; no definite D call. Germline values: CDR1 SGDLS, CDR2 YYNGEE. CDR3 length equals 18 residues. The V and J ends lost 3 bases and 1 base respectively, with 20 bases between them. As DNA, the CDR3 is TGTGCCAGCAGCGCCGTGGGCCGGCGGGGTGGGTCTGGAAACACCATATATTTT. Amino acids: CASSAVGRRGGSGNTIYF. The full variable domain, with the rest looked up from reference TRBV9 and TRBJ1-3, is DSGVTQTPKHLITATGQRVTLRCSPRSGDLSVYWYQQSLDQGLQFLIQYYNGEERAKGNILERFSAQQFPDLHSELNLSSLELGDSALYFCASSAVGRRGGSGNTIYFGEGSWLTVV.

V and J are TRBV18 and TRBJ2-6; D is unclear. The length of the CDR3 is 16 residues. Trimming took 5 bases from V and 0 from J, leaving 11 bases between them. Per germline, CDR1 KGHSH and CDR2 LQKENI. CDR3 sequence reads: CASSSRVHSGANVLTF. The CDR3, as DNA: TGTGCCAGCTCAAGTCGGGTGCACTCTGGGGCCAACGTCCTGACTTTC.

J is TRBJ1-5 and V is TRBV7-2; D perhaps matches TRBD1 (6 bases). The V end was cut by 5 bases, the J end by 4 bases, with 15 bases between. The CDR3 has 15 residues. Germline V gives CDR1 SGHTA, CDR2 FQGNSA. CDR3 in DNA: TGTGCCAGCAGCCTTTCGGGGGGCTGGAATCAGCCCCAGCATTTT. Encoded protein: CASSLSGGWNQPQHF.